This TCR beta chain was documented in a study of patients and donors after allogeneic stem cell transplantation. With 1 base removed from V and 6 bases from J, the gap between germline ends came to 3 bases. The CDR3 contains 10 residues. Germline V gives CDR1 SQVTM, CDR2 ANQGSEA. This clonotype was observed a few times. TCRdb passed the RT-PCR reads through MiXCR, listing each CDR3 protein once. Found here are about 400,000 distinct CDR3 sequences, roughly 16% of them singletons; the top ten hold less than 8%. This sequence joins TRBV29-1 and TRBJ1-1; no clear D gene. The TCR was taken from a human donor who was either an allogeneic HSCT recipient or a stem cell or donor lymphocyte infusion donor (not recorded which). It is not recorded whose cells these are; they may come from a transplant donor. Sequencing used blood, either unsorted or a sorted T cell fraction (not recorded which). CDR3 residues: CSVEGPEAFF. The CDR3 DNA reads TGCAGCGTTGAAGGACCTGAAGCTTTCTTT. The full variable domain, in which reference TRBV29-1 and TRBJ1-1 provide the parts outside the CDR3, is SAVISQKPSRDICQRGTSLTIQCQVDSQVTMMFWYRQQPGQSLTLIATANQGSEATYESGFVIDKFPISRPNLTFSTLTVSNMSPEDSSIYLCSVEGPEAFFGQGTRLTVV.